This T cell receptor (beta chain) was identified in a study of response to subunit inactivated influenza vaccine. Each CDR3 protein gets one entry after TCRdb re-called the RT-PCR reads with MiXCR. Seen here are about 780,000 distinct CDR3 sequences, roughly 18% observed once, and the top ten hold about a tenth. There are a few counts of this clonotype. Sequencing was performed on PBMCs from blood, taken roughly 5 days after vaccination. The clonotype was recovered from a man aged 50 to 60 who received an inactivated influenza vaccine.

The CDR3 loop reads CASSHTVGRGGIYEQYF. The CDR3 DNA follows: TGTGCCAGCTCCCACACCGTCGGGCGGGGGGGGATCTACGAGCAGTACTTC. This rearrangement joins TRBV18 to TRBJ2-7, with 9 bases identical to TRBD2. With 6 bases clipped from V and 3 bases from J, the junction kept 15 bases outside the gene matches. Germline CDR1 and CDR2: KGHSH and LQKENI. The CDR3 length is 17 residues.